The clone carrying this T cell receptor beta chain was seen a single time. V was pared by 1 base and J by 4 bases, with 13 bases between. Looked up from germline, CDR1 is ENHRY and CDR2 is SYGVKD. CDR3 size: 15 residues. This sample was included in a study of T cell changes during pregnancy in multiple sclerosis. Using immunoSEQ multiplex PCR, the repertoire was profiled, and TCRdb retains in-frame clones only, with some absent. Found here are roughly 42,000 clones, about 90% of them singletons; the top ten hold around 0.8%. This specimen was CD4+ T cells from peripheral blood mononuclear cells, taken before pregnancy. The gene calls are TRBV10-3 and TRBJ2-5; weak D call: TRBD1 (5 bases). This clonotype was obtained from a female donor with multiple sclerosis, enrolled in a pregnancy study. CDR3 nucleotide sequence: TGTGCCATCAGTGAGTACAAGGGGTCGGGAGAGACCCAGTACTTC. Protein sequence: CAISEYKGSGETQYF.